The 18 T cell receptor beta chains listed next were all sequenced from one sample in a study of blood T cell repertoires in COVID-19. Produced via immunoSEQ multiplex PCR; TCRdb's table is partial and in-frame only. The repertoire holds under 200,000 clones, around nine tenths seen once, with 2% to 3% in the top ten. Source material: peripheral blood. The receptor set was obtained from a woman of 80 years or more with COVID-19, enrolled during active disease.

For this clone: An end of the junction does not agree with germline; a read error may underlie this. The rearrangement joins TRBV18 to TRBJ2-7, with D possibly matching TRBD2 (5 bases). Per germline, CDR1 KGHSH and CDR2 LQKENI. CDR3 length: 14 amino acids. CDR3 in DNA: TGTGCCAGCTCACCACTTTCAACAGACTACGCGCAGTACTTC. Protein sequence: CASSPLSTDYAQYF.

V gene TRBV29-1 combines with J gene TRBJ1-4; unclear D gene. Germline V CDR1 and CDR2: SQVTM, ANQGSEA. The CDR3 loop spans 14 amino acids. Trimming took off 6 bases at V and 7 bases at J, with 18 bases between the two ends. DNA of the CDR3: TGCAGCGTCGTAGAAACAACTAATGTTGAAAAACTGTTTTTT. Its translation: CSVVETTNVEKLFF.

V usage is TRBV13 and J usage is TRBJ2-3, with 9 bases lining up with TRBD2. The CDR3 runs 17 residues. CDR1 is PRHDT, CDR2 FYEKMQ, per germline (reference sequence). V lost 4 bases, J lost 4 bases, and 12 bases stayed unmatched. The CDR3 DNA reads as TGTGCCAGCAGCTCCGGACTAGCGCGAGGGGGAGCAGATACGCAGTATTTT. Translation: CASSSGLARGGADTQYF.

This clone was counted many times. The V and J genes are TRBV5-8 and TRBJ1-3; D is ambiguous. The germline V gene has CDR1 SGHTS and CDR2 YDEGEE. This CDR3 has 15 residues. V lost 3 bases to trimming and J lost 0 bases, with 10 bases between them. This CDR3 reads CASSWPGFSGNTIYF. The CDR3 DNA follows: TGTGCCAGCAGCTGGCCGGGGTTCTCTGGAAACACCATATATTTT.

This clone was seen only once. The V gene is TRBV5-1, the J gene TRBJ2-5, with 9 nucleotides matching TRBD2. The CDR3 contains 14 residues. CDR1 is SGHRS and CDR2 is YFSETQ in the germline V gene. V shed 3 bases, J shed 4 bases, and the junction held 4 bases outside the gene matches. CDR3 in DNA: TGCGCCAGCAGCTCGACTAGCGGCCCAGAGACCCAGTACTTC. Amino acid sequence: CASSSTSGPETQYF.

V usage is TRBV6-1 and J usage is TRBJ2-7, with a possible D match to TRBD2 (6 bases). Germline V gene data show CDR1 as MNHNS and CDR2 as SASEGT. This CDR3 spans 14 amino acids. The V end was cut by 2 bases, the J end by 3 bases, with 11 bases between. CDR3 protein: CASSESGQGYEQYF. DNA of the CDR3: TGTGCCAGCAGTGAAAGCGGGCAGGGCTACGAGCAGTACTTC.

There are a few counts of this clone. The chain joins TRBV27 to TRBJ1-6; 11 nucleotides agree with TRBD1. From germline, CDR1 is MNHEY and CDR2 SMNVEV (reference sequence). V trimming: 8 bases; J trimming: 9 bases; junction bases outside the gene matches: 9. The CDR3 loop spans 15 amino acids. The CDR3 region has the DNA TGTGCCAGCGCCTCCGGGACAGGGGGTAGTTCACCCCTCCACTTT. Encoded protein: CASASGTGGSSPLHF.

The CDR3 DNA reads TGTGCCAGCAGCTTAAGCACCCTAGCGGGATCGCTGTTCTTC. Translating gives CASSLSTLAGSLFF. The rearrangement links TRBV7-3 to TRBJ2-1, with 9 nucleotides matching TRBD2. This CDR3 is 14 amino acids long. The V gene end was trimmed by 1 base and the J gene end by 15 bases; junction bases not matched to a gene: 10. Germline assignment: CDR1 SGHTA and CDR2 FQGTGA. The variable domain in full, completed from reference TRBV7-3 and TRBJ2-1, reads GAGVSQTPSNKVTEKGKYVELRCDPISGHTALYWYRQSLGQGPEFLIYFQGTGAADDSGLPNDRFFAVRPEGSVSTLKIQRTERGDSAVYLCASSLSTLAGSLFFGPGTRLTVL.

V usage is TRBV7-9 and J usage is TRBJ2-5; TRBD2 might be the D (6 bases). The V gene lost 5 bases and the J gene lost 1 base, with 14 bases spanning the gap. This CDR3 has 15 amino acids. Looked up from germline, CDR1 is SEHNR and CDR2 is FQNEAQ (reference sequence). DNA of the CDR3: TGTGCCAGCAGCAAAGACCCGCGGGGCCAAGAGACCCAGTACTTC. Residues: CASSKDPRGQETQYF.

The chain has TRBV7-8 and TRBJ2-1; 7 positions agree with TRBD2. The V and J ends lost 4 bases and 3 bases, in that order; junction bases with no gene match: 3. This CDR3 has 14 residues. Germline CDR1 reads SGHVS; CDR2 reads FQNEAQ. CDR3 loop: CASSSSGGYNEQFF. The CDR3 nucleotides are TGTGCCAGCAGCTCTAGCGGAGGCTACAATGAGCAGTTCTTC.

The gene calls are TRBV28 and TRBJ1-1; 9 positions agree with TRBD1. Per germline, CDR1 MDHEN and CDR2 SYDVKM. The CDR3 runs to 16 residues. The trim removed 7 bases at V and 0 bases at J, leaving 9 bases unmatched. CDR3 DNA sequence: TGTGCCAGCATCGGGACAGGGAGCACTATGAACACTGAAGCTTTCTTT. This encodes CASIGTGSTMNTEAFF.

The chain links TRBV19 to TRBJ2-7, with a possible D match to TRBD1 (7 bases). Germline CDR1 reads LNHDA; CDR2 reads SQIVND (reference sequence). The CDR3 loop spans 12 amino acids. Trimming removed 6 bases from V and 6 bases from J, with 12 bases in between. This chain's CDR3 is CASRPQGGEQYF. CDR3 nucleotides: TGTGCCAGTAGGCCCCAGGGGGGCGAGCAGTACTTC.

This chain links TRBV24-1 with TRBJ2-7; 10 nucleotides match TRBD2. CDR3 length equals 14 residues. In germline, CDR1 is KGHDR, CDR2 SFDVKD. J was trimmed by 6 bases and V by 4 bases; bases with no gene match: 5. In DNA, the CDR3 is TGTGCCACCAGTGAGAGCGGGAGGGCCCTCGAGCAGTACTTC. Protein sequence: CATSESGRALEQYF.

This sequence joins TRBV5-1 and TRBJ2-5, with 9 bases matching TRBD1. V dropped 7 bases and J dropped 2; count of bases not matched to a gene: 9. The germline CDR1 and CDR2 sequences are SGHRS and YFSETQ. CDR3 length: 15 residues. CDR3 sequence: CASGPTGQGQETQYF. In DNA, the CDR3 is TGCGCCAGCGGACCTACGGGACAGGGTCAAGAGACCCAGTACTTC.

This clone occurred once. J is TRBJ2-5 and V is TRBV7-3; perhaps TRBD1 as D (5 bases). Per the germline V gene, CDR1 is SGHTA and CDR2 is FQGTGA. The CDR3 has 15 amino acids. With 5 bases removed from V and 4 bases from J, the gap between germline ends came to 17 bases. The CDR3 spells CASSRAGIAGETQYF. As DNA, the CDR3 is TGTGCCAGCAGCCGGGCAGGGATAGCAGGAGAGACCCAGTACTTC.

The chain uses TRBV7-2 and TRBJ2-1; 7 nucleotides line up with TRBD1. CDR1 and CDR2 from the germline V gene are SGHTA and FQGNSA. The CDR3 runs to 14 residues. With 5 bases clipped from V and 4 bases from J, the junction kept 5 bases outside the gene matches. Written as DNA, the CDR3 is TGTGCCAGCAGCCGTAAGGGACAGTACAATGAGCAGTTCTTC. Its protein product is CASSRKGQYNEQFF.

A remark on this clone: The sample carries other DNA sequences with the same CDR3. The chain links TRBV5-1 to TRBJ2-7; TRBD2 matches 8 bases. CDR1 SGHRS and CDR2 YFSETQ come from the germline V gene. V lost 4 bases, J lost 3 bases, and 0 bases stayed unmatched. The CDR3 is 12 residues long. The CDR3 nucleotides read TGCGCCAGCAGCACTAGCGGCTACGAGCAGTACTTC. This encodes CASSTSGYEQYF.

The chain is built from TRBV4-3 and TRBJ1-5, with 11 bases fitting TRBD1. CDR1 LGHNA and CDR2 YSLEER come from the germline V gene. V shed 1 base and J 2 bases; nucleotides not matched to a gene: 19. CDR3 length: 22 residues. The DNA for the CDR3 is TGCGCCAGCAGCCAAGGGGTAGGACAGGGGGCAAGTGGACTTTTGGGCAATCAGCCCCAGCATTTT. Translation gives CASSQGVGQGASGLLGNQPQHF.